A single sample gave rise to the 27 T cell receptor beta chains below, sequenced in a study of cytomegalovirus exposure and HLA in healthy donors. Both 60 Vbeta primers and 13 Jbeta primers went into the PCR. Clones were read by immunoSEQ multiplex PCR, and TCRdb kept only the in-frame ones, dropping some. The sample consists of 150,000 to 200,000 clones, around 67% of them appearing once. The sequencing input was PBMCs. Receptors originate from a young woman in good health and CMV-seropositive.

The chain uses TRBV5-4 and TRBJ2-6, with 10 positions matching TRBD2. V lost 6 bases to trimming and J lost 0 bases; unmatched junction nucleotides: 9. CDR1 and CDR2 (germline): SGHNT, YYREEE (reference sequence). There are 18 residues in the CDR3. This CDR3 is CASIRTSGLSSGANVLTF. The DNA of the CDR3 is TGTGCCAGCATCCGGACTAGCGGTTTGAGCTCTGGGGCCAACGTCCTGACTTTC.

The chain is built from TRBV9 and TRBJ1-5; D is unresolved. Trimming took off 0 bases at V and 0 bases at J, with 19 bases between the two ends. The germline CDR1 and CDR2 sequences are SGDLS and YYNGEE. CDR3 length equals 19 residues. As DNA, the CDR3 is TGTGCCAGCAGCGTAGATGAGGCCGGGGTCCTATATAGCAATCAGCCCCAGCATTTT. This encodes CASSVDEAGVLYSNQPQHF. The entire variable domain, with the rest obtained from reference TRBV9 and TRBJ1-5, is as follows: DSGVTQTPKHLITATGQRVTLRCSPRSGDLSVYWYQQSLDQGLQFLIQYYNGEERAKGNILERFSAQQFPDLHSELNLSSLELGDSALYFCASSVDEAGVLYSNQPQHFGDGTRLSIL.

This rearrangement joins TRBV10-3 to TRBJ2-3, with D possibly matching TRBD2 (7 bases). There are 12 residues in the CDR3. V was trimmed by 9 bases and J by 6 bases, leaving 13 bases between them. Germline V gives CDR1 ENHRY, CDR2 SYGVKD. CDR3 amino acids: CAIRGGEDTQYF. Here the CDR3 DNA reads TGTGCCATACGAGGGGGGGAGGATACGCAGTATTTT.

This clone occurred a few times. The chain carries TRBV7-6 and TRBJ2-3; possibly TRBD2 for D (6 bases). The CDR3 spans 16 residues. Trimming took 2 bases from V and 1 from J, leaving 13 bases between them. The V gene's germline CDR1 is SGHVS and CDR2 FNYEAQ. CDR3 nucleotides: TGTGCCAGCAGCTTACGGGGTAGCGGTCGCACAGATACGCAGTATTTT. Translation gives CASSLRGSGRTDTQYF. Full variable domain (missing parts from reference TRBV7-6 and TRBJ2-3): GAGVSQSPRYKVTKRGQDVALRCDPISGHVSLYWYRQALGQGPEFLTYFNYEAQQDKSGLPNDRFSAERPEGSISTLTIQRTEQRDSAMYRCASSLRGSGRTDTQYFGPGTRLTVL.

In the case of this clone: Other DNA sequences of this sample code for an identical CDR3. The chain uses TRBV2 and TRBJ2-5; 8 bases agree with TRBD1. This CDR3 has 13 amino acids. Germline V lookup: CDR1 SNHLY, CDR2 FYNNEI. The trim removed 6 bases at V and 4 bases at J, leaving 4 bases unmatched. The CDR3, as DNA: TGTGCCAGCAGGGACAGGGCCGGAGAGACCCAGTACTTC. Translation: CASRDRAGETQYF.

V usage is TRBV6-1 and J usage is TRBJ2-5; TRBD2 matches 8 bases. Germline V lookup: CDR1 MNHNS, CDR2 SASEGT. The CDR3 extends over 13 amino acids. V lost 6 bases, J lost 4 bases, and 4 bases stayed unmatched. CDR3 DNA sequence: TGTGCCAGCAGGGCGGGAGGTGTAGAGACCCAGTACTTC. Its protein is CASRAGGVETQYF.

This chain connects TRBV9 to TRBJ1-2, with 7 bases aligning to TRBD1. J lost 2 bases, V lost 0 bases, and 7 bases had no gene match. Germline V lookup: CDR1 SGDLS, CDR2 YYNGEE. The CDR3 runs 16 residues. CDR3 in DNA: TGTGCCAGCAGCGTAGCGGTTGACAGGGAGAACTATGGCTACACCTTC. Protein sequence: CASSVAVDRENYGYTF.

J is TRBJ2-7 and V is TRBV7-6; TRBD1 matches 7 bases. The CDR3 runs to 15 residues. Germline V gives CDR1 SGHVS, CDR2 FNYEAQ. Germline trimming cut 4 bases from V and 3 bases from J; bases unmatched to any gene: 9. CDR3 DNA sequence: TGTGCCAGCAGCTCCGGACAGGACCCCCGCTACGAGCAGTACTTC. It is translated as CASSSGQDPRYEQYF. The complete variable domain, with remaining parts taken from reference TRBV7-6 and TRBJ2-7, reads GAGVSQSPRYKVTKRGQDVALRCDPISGHVSLYWYRQALGQGPEFLTYFNYEAQQDKSGLPNDRFSAERPEGSISTLTIQRTEQRDSAMYRCASSSGQDPRYEQYFGPGTRLTVT.

This rearrangement joins TRBV7-2 to TRBJ1-1; 8 nucleotides match TRBD1. The V gene's germline CDR1 is SGHTA and CDR2 FQGNSA. CDR3 length: 20 amino acids. V lost 0 bases and J lost 0; bases outside the gene matches: 15. CDR3 in DNA: TGTGCCAGCAGCTTAGCCCGGGACAGGTATACCGAGGATTTGAACACTGAAGCTTTCTTT. It encodes CASSLARDRYTEDLNTEAFF.

The V gene is TRBV27, the J gene TRBJ2-7; D is perhaps TRBD1 (5 bases). The CDR3 is 15 amino acids. Germline lookup yields CDR1 MNHEY and CDR2 SMNVEV (reference sequence). Trimming cost V 3 bases and J 0 bases, with 12 bases left between them. This CDR3 is CASSFIYRSSYEQYF. CDR3 nucleotide sequence: TGTGCCAGCAGTTTTATTTACAGGAGCTCCTACGAGCAGTACTTC.

The gene calls are TRBV7-2 and TRBJ1-2; 9 bases are a match to TRBD1. There are 15 residues in the CDR3. Trimming removed 0 bases from V and 4 bases from J; junction bases left unmatched: 3. Germline V CDR1 and CDR2: SGHTA, FQGNSA. The CDR3 sequence: CASSLAETGGYGYTF. As DNA, the CDR3 is TGTGCCAGCAGCTTAGCTGAGACAGGGGGCTATGGCTACACCTTC.

V is TRBV9 and J is TRBJ1-2, with 9 bases fitting TRBD1. Per germline, CDR1 SGDLS and CDR2 YYNGEE. V was pared by 4 bases and J by 11 bases, with 12 bases of the junction left unmatched. The CDR3 is 14 amino acids. The CDR3 loop is CASSTTLDRGLYTF. The CDR3 DNA reads TGTGCCAGCAGCACGACCTTGGACAGGGGTCTTTACACCTTC.

V is TRBV6-8 and J is TRBJ2-7; TRBD1 matches 7 bases. The V segment lost 6 bases and the J segment 0 bases; nucleotides outside the gene matches: 8. This CDR3 has 15 residues. Germline values: CDR1 MNHGY, CDR2 SAAAGT. The CDR3 loop is CASRPGTAVSYEQYF. CDR3 nucleotide sequence: TGTGCCAGCAGACCAGGGACAGCCGTCTCCTACGAGCAGTACTTC.

The gene calls are TRBV15 and TRBJ1-3; no clear D. The germline V gene encodes CDR1 LNHNV and CDR2 YYDKDF (reference sequence). The CDR3 totals 16 residues. Trimming removed 3 bases at V and 0 bases at J, with 12 bases between. The CDR3 nucleotides are TGTGCCACCAGCAGGGACGGACTTCGCTCTGGAAACACCATATATTTT. Protein: CATSRDGLRSGNTIYF.

The CDR3: CASSVTGLSGNTIYF. The CDR3 region has the DNA TGCGCCAGCAGCGTAACAGGGTTATCTGGAAACACCATATATTTT. The J gene is TRBJ1-3, the V gene TRBV5-1; tentative D call: TRBD1 (6 bases). The CDR3 totals 15 residues. Trimming left V 4 bases short and J 1 base short, with 12 bases between. From germline, CDR1 is SGHRS and CDR2 YFSETQ.

The rearrangement joins TRBV4-3 to TRBJ2-3, with D possibly TRBD1 on 5 matching bases. Germline assignment: CDR1 LGHNA and CDR2 YSLEER. This CDR3 region has 14 residues. Between the trimmed V and J ends, which lost 1 base and 6 bases, there was a span of 11 bases. This CDR3 reads CASSQVAGFDTQYF. Written as DNA, the CDR3 is TGCGCCAGCAGCCAAGTTGCAGGGTTCGATACGCAGTATTTT.

The chain recombines TRBV20-1 with TRBJ2-5; no clear D. The DNA end favors TRBJ2-7, so the J call may be wrong. The germline V gene encodes CDR1 DFQATT and CDR2 SNEGSKA (reference sequence). This CDR3 has 11 residues. CDR3 nucleotides: TGCAGTGTCCCATGGTCCCACGAGCAGTACTTC. This codes for CSVPWSHEQYF.

This clone was counted only a few times. The chain combines TRBV5-1 with TRBJ2-7; 9 bases line up with TRBD1. With 9 bases clipped from V and 6 bases from J, the junction kept 13 bases outside the gene matches. The CDR3 spans 14 residues. Germline V gene sequence: CDR1 SGHRS, CDR2 YFSETQ. In DNA form, the CDR3 reads TGCGCCACTACCACCGGGACAGGGACCACCGAGCAGTACTTC. This sequence encodes CATTTGTGTTEQYF.

V and J are TRBV19 and TRBJ1-1, with D unresolved. Deletions cut 7 bases from V and 1 base from J, with 10 bases between. The CDR3 totals 13 residues. CDR1 LNHDA and CDR2 SQIVND come from the germline V gene (reference sequence). CDR3: CASIVEENTEAFF. The CDR3 DNA reads TGTGCCAGTATAGTAGAAGAGAACACTGAAGCTTTCTTT.

This clone appeared a few times. The chain couples TRBV4-1 to TRBJ2-7; perhaps TRBD1 as D (5 bases). This CDR3 is built from 15 residues. Germline CDR1 is MGHRA and CDR2 is YSYEKL. Trimming stripped 0 bases from V and 4 bases from J, with 13 bases between. This CDR3 is CASSQDPSTVYEQYF. In DNA, the CDR3 is TGCGCCAGCAGCCAAGATCCCTCGACAGTGTACGAGCAGTACTTC.

The rearrangement joins TRBV7-3 to TRBJ2-1; 15 bases are shared with TRBD2. This CDR3 has 16 amino acids. CDR1 and CDR2 (germline): SGHTA, FQGTGA. The ends lost 4 bases at V and 8 bases at J; junction bases unmatched: 6. In nucleotides, the CDR3 is TGTGCCAGCAGCTCTCCGGGACTAGCGGGAGGTGATGAGCAGTTCTTC. It yields the protein CASSSPGLAGGDEQFF.

This clone has a single count. The V call is TRBV7-6, the J call TRBJ2-7, with D possibly TRBD1 on 5 matching bases. Looked up from germline, CDR1 is SGHVS and CDR2 is FNYEAQ. The germline V and J ends were trimmed by 0 bases and 6 bases, with 9 bases remaining between them. This CDR3 is 13 amino acids long. The CDR3 DNA is TGTGCCAGCAGCTTAGCCACAGGTTCCGAGCAGTACTTC. Translated: CASSLATGSEQYF.

The chain has TRBV4-1 and TRBJ2-1; possibly TRBD2 for D (6 bases). Trimming cost V 4 bases and J 3 bases, with 13 bases left between them. Looked up from germline, CDR1 is MGHRA and CDR2 is YSYEKL. The CDR3 has 15 amino acids. In DNA, the CDR3 is TGCGCCAGCAGCCTCATCCCGGGGGACTACAATGAGCAGTTCTTC. It encodes CASSLIPGDYNEQFF.

The DNA for the CDR3 is TGTGCCAGCAGCTTGCAGCGGGGAAAGGATGGCTACACCTTC. This sequence encodes CASSLQRGKDGYTF. V and J are TRBV7-9 and TRBJ1-2; unclear D gene. The germline V and J ends were trimmed by 3 bases and 6 bases, with 14 bases remaining between them. Germline assignment: CDR1 SEHNR and CDR2 FQNEAQ (reference sequence). CDR3 length: 14 amino acids.

The chain couples TRBV6-4 to TRBJ1-2; 12 bases fit TRBD1. The germline gives CDR1 MRHNA, CDR2 SNTAGT. Losses at the gene ends were 0 bases for V and 5 bases for J; bases not matched to a gene: 1. This CDR3 is built from 15 residues. The CDR3 loop reads CASSDSGQGAYGYTF. The CDR3 DNA sequence: TGTGCCAGCAGTGACTCGGGACAGGGGGCTTATGGCTACACCTTC.

The chain couples TRBV30 to TRBJ2-1, with D possibly being TRBD2 (5 bases). This CDR3 spans 10 amino acids. Germline assignment: CDR1 GTSNPN and CDR2 SVGIG (reference sequence). The DNA of the CDR3 is TGTGTCGGACTCTTGGATGAGCAGTTCTTC. Translating it yields CVGLLDEQFF.

The chain combines TRBV9 with TRBJ2-1; tentatively, D is TRBD1 (5 bases). The germline V gene encodes CDR1 SGDLS and CDR2 YYNGEE. V gave up 0 bases and J gave up 1 base, with 14 bases separating them. The length of the CDR3 is 17 residues. CDR3 DNA sequence: TGTGCCAGCAGCGTAGGGAAAGGGGTCGTGTCCTACAATGAGCAGTTCTTC. This encodes CASSVGKGVVSYNEQFF. The complete variable domain, with remaining parts taken from reference TRBV9 and TRBJ2-1, reads DSGVTQTPKHLITATGQRVTLRCSPRSGDLSVYWYQQSLDQGLQFLIQYYNGEERAKGNILERFSAQQFPDLHSELNLSSLELGDSALYFCASSVGKGVVSYNEQFFGPGTRLTVL.